Listed below are T cell receptor beta chains from one sample, sequenced in a study of blood T cell repertoires in COVID-19. Clones were sequenced by immunoSEQ multiplex PCR, and TCRdb holds only the in-frame ones, with some missing. The table records more than 110,000 clones, about 76% of them present only once. Sequencing was performed on peripheral blood. Receptors were obtained from a man older than 75 with acute or convalescent COVID-19. The CDR3 runs from the conserved cysteine through the conserved F or W. A D gene is named only where the DNA matches it firmly. Expanded clones get a size class; other rows say once, few or many, or leave the size out.

.,.,13,TRBV12-3/TRBV12-4,TRBJ2-7,TGTGCCAGCAGTTCGAGCGCGTCCTACGAGCAGTACTTC,CASSSSASYEQYF
.,.,18,TRBV11-2,TRBJ2-6,TGTGCCAGCAGCTCTAGGGGCAGGGCGGATTCTGGGGCCAACGTCCTGACTTTC,CASSSRGRADSGANVLTF
.,.,14,TRBV11-1,TRBJ2-2,TGTGCCAGCAGCCCGCGGGCCAACACCGGGGAGCTGTTTTTT,CASSPRANTGELFF
.,TRBD1,12,TRBV2,TRBJ1-2,TGTGCCAGCAGCCCCGACAGGGGCGGCTACACCTTC,CASSPDRGGYTF
.,.,13,TRBV28,TRBJ1-2,TGTGCCAGCAGTTCTTCCCGGGGCTATGGCTACACCTTC,CASSSSRGYGYTF
.,TRBD1,15,TRBV7-2,TRBJ2-5,TGTGCCAGCAGCAGCCTTCAGGGGGCGGTGAAGACCCAGTACTTC,CASSSLQGAVKTQYF
once,.,15,TRBV5-1,TRBJ1-1,TGCGCCAGCAGCTTGGTGGGGGGACCTAACACTGAAGCTTTCTTT,CASSLVGGPNTEAFF
.,.,16,TRBV28,TRBJ2-7,TGTGCCAGCAGGGGGGGTTCAGCCTTTAATTCCTACGAGCAGTACTTC,CASRGGSAFNSYEQYF
.,TRBD1,14,TRBV6-5,TRBJ2-4,TGTGCCAGCAGTTCGCCGGGACAGGGAGACATTCAGTACTTC,CASSSPGQGDIQYF
.,.,14,TRBV11-2,TRBJ2-7,TGTGCCAGCAGCTGGGACTTAAGCTCCTACGAGCAGTACTTC,CASSWDLSSYEQYF
.,.,16,TRBV24-1,TRBJ2-5,TGTGCCACCAGTGATGGTGGGCGGGGAAAACAAGAGACCCAGTACTTC,CATSDGGRGKQETQYF
.,.,16,TRBV11-1,TRBJ2-5,TGTGCCAGCAGCTTAAAGGCCAGGACCGCGGGGGAGACCCAGTACTTC,CASSLKARTAGETQYF
.,.,17,TRBV28,TRBJ1-3,TGTGCCAGCAGTTCTAGACCCGGGCCGAGGGCGGGAAACACCATATATTTT,CASSSRPGPRAGNTIYF
.,.,15,TRBV25-1,TRBJ2-1,TGTGCCAGCAGTCCCACTTATTCTCAGGGAAGTGAGCAGTTCTTC,CASSPTYSQGSEQFF
.,TRBD1,14,TRBV11-2,TRBJ2-7,TGTGCCAGCAGCTTTTTGTCAGGGGGTAACGAGCAGTACTTC,CASSFLSGGNEQYF
.,.,17,TRBV4-2,TRBJ2-7,TGTGCCAGCAGCCCCCAACGGGGTACCTCGTCCACCTACGAGCAGTACTTC,CASSPQRGTSSTYEQYF
.,TRBD1,15,TRBV5-6,TRBJ2-1,TGTGCCAGCAGCTGGGGGACAGGGCGAAACAATGAGCAGTTCTTC,CASSWGTGRNNEQFF
.,TRBD1,16,TRBV7-9,TRBJ1-1,TGTGCCAGCAGCTCATTGAACGGGGCAGGGGGACCTGAAGCTTTCTTT,CASSSLNGAGGPEAFF
.,TRBD1,15,TRBV7-4,TRBJ2-7,TGTGCCAGCAGTTGCCGGGACAGGGGTGGTCGCGAGCAGTACTTC,CASSCRDRGGREQYF
few,.,15,TRBV4-2,TRBJ1-4,TGTGCCAGCAGCGGCCGGGTTGCAACTAATGAAAAACTGTTTTTT,CASSGRVATNEKLFF
few,TRBD1,14,TRBV4-2,TRBJ2-7,TGTGCCAGCAGCCGAGACAGGGGGCGAGACGAGCAGTACTTC,CASSRDRGRDEQYF
once,TRBD1,18,TRBV5-6,TRBJ2-1,TGTGCCAGCGAACCGTGGGGACAGGGCGCGCGCCCGAACAATGAGCAGTTCTTC,CASEPWGQGARPNNEQFF
.,TRBD2,16,TRBV30,TRBJ2-1,TGTGCCTGGAGTACCCTCGGACTAGCGGGGGGGCCCACCCAGTTCTTC,CAWSTLGLAGGPTQFF
.,TRBD2,16,TRBV7-6,TRBJ2-3,TGTGCCAGCAGCTTGACTAGCGGGGGGAGCACAGATACGCAGTATTTT,CASSLTSGGSTDTQYF
.,TRBD1,13,TRBV6-2/TRBV6-3,TRBJ1-5,TGTGCCAGCAGTTGGACAGGGGATCAGCCCCAGCATTTT,CASSWTGDQPQHF
many,TRBD2,16,TRBV27,TRBJ2-7,TGTGCCAGCAGTTTATCGGCGATAGCGGGGCCCTACGAGCAGTACTTC,CASSLSAIAGPYEQYF
.,.,14,TRBV2,TRBJ1-3,TGTGCCAGCAGTGGACAGCTGTCTGGAAACACCATATATTTT,CASSGQLSGNTIYF
.,.,14,TRBV12-2,TRBJ2-7,TGTGCAAGTCGCTTCACAGGGGGTAGCCACGAGCAGTACTTC,CASRFTGGSHEQYF
.,TRBD1,13,TRBV6-5,TRBJ2-3,TGTGCCAGCGGGACAGCTAGCACAGATACGCAGTATTTT,CASGTASTDTQYF
once,TRBD1,14,TRBV6-5,TRBJ2-7,TGTGCCAGCAGTTACGACAGGGAAGTCTACGAGCAGTACTTC,CASSYDREVYEQYF
few,.,12,TRBV19,TRBJ1-2,TGTGCCAGTAGAGATCAGGGCTATGGCTACACCTTC,CASRDQGYGYTF
.,.,11,TRBV30,TRBJ2-2,TGTGCCTGGAAGGAGAACGGGGAGCTGTTTTTT,CAWKENGELFF
.,.,14,TRBV10-3,TRBJ1-4,TGTGCCATCAGGGCCGCAAGGGGGAATGAAAAACTGTTTTTT,CAIRAARGNEKLFF
.,.,17,TRBV7-3,TRBJ2-1,TGTGCCAGCAGCTTAAGGGGCCTAGCGAGCTCCTACAATGAGCAGTTCTTC,CASSLRGLASSYNEQFF
.,TRBD1,14,TRBV19,TRBJ2-7,TGTGCCAGTAGTATCCGACAGGGTCCCTACGAGCAGTACTTC,CASSIRQGPYEQYF